This T cell receptor (beta chain) is drawn from a study of Ad26.COV2.S vaccination and SARS-CoV-2 variants. TCRdb keeps only in-frame clones here, not all; method: immunoSEQ multiplex PCR. The sample shows roughly 400,000 clones, less than 95% of them seen only once. Treatment given: approximately 18 received Ad26.COV2.S at low or high dose, single or two shots; several received placebo; per-sample allocation not given. Sampling was done on day 63 after the first vaccine or placebo injection. V was pared by 0 bases and J by 0 bases, with 6 bases between. The CDR3 has 14 residues. The germline V gene has CDR1 LNHNV and CDR2 YYDKDF (reference sequence).

The receptor was derived from a person aged 18-60 years who received the Ad26.COV2.S COVID-19 vaccine or a placebo. The sequences come from peripheral blood, collected in a trial of Ad26.COV2.S vaccine versus placebo. The chain couples TRBV15 to TRBJ2-7; D uncertain. The DNA for the CDR3 is TGTGCCACCAGCAGAGAGGGCCCCTCCTACGAGCAGTACTTC. The encoded protein is CATSREGPSYEQYF. The full variable domain, rest sourced from reference TRBV15 and TRBJ2-7, is DAMVIQNPRYQVTQFGKPVTLSCSQTLNHNVMYWYQQKSSQAPKLLFHYYDKDFNNEADTPDNFQSRRPNTSFCFLDIRSPGLGDTAMYLCATSREGPSYEQYFGPGTRLTVT.